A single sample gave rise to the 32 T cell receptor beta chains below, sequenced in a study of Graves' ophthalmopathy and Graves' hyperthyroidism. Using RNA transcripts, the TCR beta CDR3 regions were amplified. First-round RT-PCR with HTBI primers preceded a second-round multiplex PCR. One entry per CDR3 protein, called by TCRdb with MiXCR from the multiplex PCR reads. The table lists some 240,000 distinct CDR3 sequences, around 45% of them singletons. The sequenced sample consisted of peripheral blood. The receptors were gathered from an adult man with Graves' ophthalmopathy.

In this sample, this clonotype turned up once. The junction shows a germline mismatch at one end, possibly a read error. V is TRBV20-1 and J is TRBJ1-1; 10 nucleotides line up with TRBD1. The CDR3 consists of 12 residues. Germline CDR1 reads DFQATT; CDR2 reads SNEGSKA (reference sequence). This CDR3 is CSSRGQGHEAFF. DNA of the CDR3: TGCAGTTCTAGGGGACAGGGGCATGAAGCTTTCTTT.

The CDR3 DNA is TGTGCCAGCAGTTTTCAAGGGGGGAATCAGCCCCAGCATTTT. It yields the protein CASSFQGGNQPQHF. This chain connects TRBV12-3 or TRBV12-4 to TRBJ1-5, with D maybe TRBD1 (6 bases). The CDR3 is 14 amino acids. V was pared by 3 bases and J by 4 bases, with 10 bases between.

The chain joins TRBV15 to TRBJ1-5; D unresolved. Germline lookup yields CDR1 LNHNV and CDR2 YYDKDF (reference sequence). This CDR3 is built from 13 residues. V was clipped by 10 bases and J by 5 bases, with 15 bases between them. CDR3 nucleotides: TGTGCCAGCAGTCCGGACGGACATCAGCCCCAGCATTTT. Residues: CASSPDGHQPQHF.

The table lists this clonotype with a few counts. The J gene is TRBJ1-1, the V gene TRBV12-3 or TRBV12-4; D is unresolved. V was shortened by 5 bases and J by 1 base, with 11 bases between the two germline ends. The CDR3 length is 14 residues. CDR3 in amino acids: CASSANLKNTEAFF. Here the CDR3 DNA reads TGTGCCAGCAGTGCAAATCTTAAGAACACTGAAGCTTTCTTT.

The CDR3 DNA sequence: TGTGCTAGTGGCCGGGAAGATCAGCCCCAGCATTTT. This encodes CASGREDQPQHF. V is TRBV12-5 and J is TRBJ1-5, with D unresolved. V was shortened by 6 bases and J by 5 bases, with 8 bases between the two germline ends. CDR1 and CDR2 from the germline V gene are LGHNT and FRNRAP. CDR3 length: 12 amino acids.

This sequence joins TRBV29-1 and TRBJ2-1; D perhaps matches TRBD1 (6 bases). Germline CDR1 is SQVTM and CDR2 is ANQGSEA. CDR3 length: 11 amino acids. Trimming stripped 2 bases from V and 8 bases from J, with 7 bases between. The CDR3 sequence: CSVEKGDEQFF. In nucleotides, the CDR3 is TGCAGCGTTGAAAAGGGGGATGAGCAGTTCTTC.

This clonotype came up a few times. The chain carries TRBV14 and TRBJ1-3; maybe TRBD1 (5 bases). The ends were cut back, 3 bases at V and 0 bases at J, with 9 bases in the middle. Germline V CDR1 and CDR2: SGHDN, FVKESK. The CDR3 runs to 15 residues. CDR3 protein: CASSQGRVSGNTIYF. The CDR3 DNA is TGTGCCAGCAGCCAGGGACGTGTCTCTGGAAACACCATATATTTT.

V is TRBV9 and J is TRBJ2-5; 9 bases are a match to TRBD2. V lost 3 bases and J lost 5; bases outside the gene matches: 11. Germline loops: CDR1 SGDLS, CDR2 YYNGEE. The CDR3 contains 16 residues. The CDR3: CASSESPGLAPETQYF. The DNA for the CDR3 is TGTGCCAGCAGCGAATCCCCGGGACTAGCCCCGGAGACCCAGTACTTC. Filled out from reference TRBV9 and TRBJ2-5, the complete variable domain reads DSGVTQTPKHLITATGQRVTLRCSPRSGDLSVYWYQQSLDQGLQFLIQYYNGEERAKGNILERFSAQQFPDLHSELNLSSLELGDSALYFCASSESPGLAPETQYFGPGTRLLVL.

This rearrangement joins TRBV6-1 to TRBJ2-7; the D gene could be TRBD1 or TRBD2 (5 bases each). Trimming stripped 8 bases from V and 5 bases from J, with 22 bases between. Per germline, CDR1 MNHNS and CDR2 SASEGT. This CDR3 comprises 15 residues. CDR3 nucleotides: TGTGCCAGCGGCCGGAGAGGGGAACAAAGGAACGAGCAGTACTTC. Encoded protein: CASGRRGEQRNEQYF.

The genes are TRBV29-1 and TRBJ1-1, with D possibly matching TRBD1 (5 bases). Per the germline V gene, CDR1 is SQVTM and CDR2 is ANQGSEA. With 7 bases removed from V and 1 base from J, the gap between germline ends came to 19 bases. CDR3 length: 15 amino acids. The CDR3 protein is CSAAMAGGRNTEAFF. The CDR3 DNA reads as TGCAGCGCCGCCATGGCGGGGGGTAGGAACACTGAAGCTTTCTTT.

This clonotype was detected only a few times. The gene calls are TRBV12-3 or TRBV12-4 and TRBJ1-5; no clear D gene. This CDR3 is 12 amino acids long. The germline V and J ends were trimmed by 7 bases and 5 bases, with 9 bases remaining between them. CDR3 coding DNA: TGTGCCAGCACGGTTTGGGATCAGCCCCAGCATTTT. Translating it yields CASTVWDQPQHF.

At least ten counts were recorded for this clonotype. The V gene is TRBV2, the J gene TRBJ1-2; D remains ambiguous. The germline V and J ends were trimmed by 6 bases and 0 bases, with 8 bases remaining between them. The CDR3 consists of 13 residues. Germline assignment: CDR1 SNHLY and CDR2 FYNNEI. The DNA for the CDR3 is TGTGCCAGCAGCGCCCTATCTAACTATGGCTACACCTTC. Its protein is CASSALSNYGYTF.

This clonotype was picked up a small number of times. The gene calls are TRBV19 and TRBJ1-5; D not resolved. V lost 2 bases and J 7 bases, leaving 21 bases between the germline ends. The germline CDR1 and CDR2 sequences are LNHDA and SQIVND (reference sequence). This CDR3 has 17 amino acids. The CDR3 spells CASSIKVAAELGQPQHF. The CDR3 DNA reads TGTGCCAGTAGTATAAAAGTGGCGGCAGAGCTAGGACAGCCCCAGCATTTT. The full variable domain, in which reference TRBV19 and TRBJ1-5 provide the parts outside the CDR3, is DGGITQSPKYLFRKEGQNVTLSCEQNLNHDAMYWYRQDPGQGLRLIYYSQIVNDFQKGDIAEGYSVSREKKESFPLTVTSAQKNPTAFYLCASSIKVAAELGQPQHFGDGTRLSIL.

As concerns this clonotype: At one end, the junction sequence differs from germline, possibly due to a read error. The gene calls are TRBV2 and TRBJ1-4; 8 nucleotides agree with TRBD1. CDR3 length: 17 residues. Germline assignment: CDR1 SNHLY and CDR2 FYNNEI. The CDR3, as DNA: TGTGCCATCAGTGAGCCCCAGACCCGGGACAGGCCTGAAAAACTGTTTTTT. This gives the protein CAISEPQTRDRPEKLFF.

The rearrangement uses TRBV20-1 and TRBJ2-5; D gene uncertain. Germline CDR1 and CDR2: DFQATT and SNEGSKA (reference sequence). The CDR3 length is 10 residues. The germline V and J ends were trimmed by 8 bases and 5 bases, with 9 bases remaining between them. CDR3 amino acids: CSTGGETQYF. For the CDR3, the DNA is TGCAGTACGGGTGGGGAGACCCAGTACTTC.

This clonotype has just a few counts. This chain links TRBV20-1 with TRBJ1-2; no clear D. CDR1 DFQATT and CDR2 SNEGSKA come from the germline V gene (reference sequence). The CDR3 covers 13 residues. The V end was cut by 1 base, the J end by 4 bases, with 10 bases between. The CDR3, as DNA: TGCAGTGCTAGAGTGCCAGAACCCTATGGCTACACCTTC. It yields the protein CSARVPEPYGYTF.

The CDR3 sequence: CASSGTVTYEQYF. The CDR3 nucleotides read TGTGCCAGCAGTGGGACAGTCACCTACGAGCAGTACTTC. The V gene is TRBV25-1, the J gene TRBJ2-7; D may be TRBD1 (6 bases). The germline gives CDR1 MGHDK, CDR2 SYGVNS. V shed 4 bases and J shed 2 bases, with 9 bases lying between them. The CDR3 is 13 residues long.

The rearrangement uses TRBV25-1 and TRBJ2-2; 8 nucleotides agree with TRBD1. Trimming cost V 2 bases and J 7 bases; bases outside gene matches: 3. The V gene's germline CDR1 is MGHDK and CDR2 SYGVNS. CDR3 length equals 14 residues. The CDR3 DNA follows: TGTGCCAGCAGTGAACAGGGGGCGAACGGGGAGCTGTTTTTT. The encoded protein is CASSEQGANGELFF.

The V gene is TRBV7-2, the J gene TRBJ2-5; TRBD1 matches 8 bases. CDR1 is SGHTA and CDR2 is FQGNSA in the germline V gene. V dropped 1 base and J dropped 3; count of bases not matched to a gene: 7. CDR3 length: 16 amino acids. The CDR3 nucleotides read TGTGCCAGCAGCTTAGGCTGGACAGGGTGGGAAGAGACCCAGTACTTC. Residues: CASSLGWTGWEETQYF.

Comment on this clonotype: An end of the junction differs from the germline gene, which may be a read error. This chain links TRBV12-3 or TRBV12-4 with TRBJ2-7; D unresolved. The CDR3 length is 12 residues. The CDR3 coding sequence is TGTGCCAGCCGTTTTCACCCCTACGAGCAGTACTTC. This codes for CASRFHPYEQYF.

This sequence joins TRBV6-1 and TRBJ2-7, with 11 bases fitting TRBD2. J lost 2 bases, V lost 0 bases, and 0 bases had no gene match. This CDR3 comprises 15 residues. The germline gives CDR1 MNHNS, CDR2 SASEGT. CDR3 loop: CASSEATSGAYEQYF. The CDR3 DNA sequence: TGTGCCAGCAGTGAAGCGACTAGCGGGGCCTACGAGCAGTACTTC.

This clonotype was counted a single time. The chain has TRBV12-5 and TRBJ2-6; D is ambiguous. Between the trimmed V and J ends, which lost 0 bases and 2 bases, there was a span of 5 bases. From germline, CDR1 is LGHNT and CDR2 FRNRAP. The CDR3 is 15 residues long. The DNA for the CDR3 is TGTGCTAGTGGTTTGGTTGAGCCTGGGGCCAACGTCCTGACTTTC. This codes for CASGLVEPGANVLTF.

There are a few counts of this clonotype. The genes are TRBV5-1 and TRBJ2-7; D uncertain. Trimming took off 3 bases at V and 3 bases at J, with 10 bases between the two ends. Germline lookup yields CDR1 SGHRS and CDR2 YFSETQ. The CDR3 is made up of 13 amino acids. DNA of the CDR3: TGCGCCAGCAGCTCGGAAGCCTACTACGAGCAGTACTTC. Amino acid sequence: CASSSEAYYEQYF.

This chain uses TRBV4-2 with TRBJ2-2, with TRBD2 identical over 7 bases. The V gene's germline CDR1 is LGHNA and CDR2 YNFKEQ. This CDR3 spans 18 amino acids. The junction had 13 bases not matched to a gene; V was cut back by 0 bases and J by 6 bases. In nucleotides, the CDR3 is TGTGCCAGCAGCCAAGAGTCCTTCCTTACTAGCGTCCCCGGGGAGCTGTTTTTT. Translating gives CASSQESFLTSVPGELFF.

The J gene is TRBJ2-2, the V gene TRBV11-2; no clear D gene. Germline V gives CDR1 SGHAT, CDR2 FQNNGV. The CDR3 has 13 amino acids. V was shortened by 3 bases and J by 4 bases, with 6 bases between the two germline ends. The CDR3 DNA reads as TGTGCCAGCAGCTTTACGGTCACCGGGGAGCTGTTTTTT. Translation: CASSFTVTGELFF.

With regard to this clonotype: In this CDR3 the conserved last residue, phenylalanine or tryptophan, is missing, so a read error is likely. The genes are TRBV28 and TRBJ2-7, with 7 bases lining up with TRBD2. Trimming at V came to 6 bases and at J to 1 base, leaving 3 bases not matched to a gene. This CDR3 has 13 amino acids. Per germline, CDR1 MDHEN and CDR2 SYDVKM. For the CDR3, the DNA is TGTGCCAGCAGCGGCGGGAGATCCTACGAGCAGTACCTC. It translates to CASSGGRSYEQYL.

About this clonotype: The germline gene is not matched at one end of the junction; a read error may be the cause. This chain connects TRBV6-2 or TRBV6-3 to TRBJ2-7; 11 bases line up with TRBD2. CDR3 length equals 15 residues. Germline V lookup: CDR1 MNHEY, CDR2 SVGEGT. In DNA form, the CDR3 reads TGTGCCAGCAGGGGACTAGCGGAGATATCCTACGGGCAGTACTTC. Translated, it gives CASRGLAEISYGQYF.

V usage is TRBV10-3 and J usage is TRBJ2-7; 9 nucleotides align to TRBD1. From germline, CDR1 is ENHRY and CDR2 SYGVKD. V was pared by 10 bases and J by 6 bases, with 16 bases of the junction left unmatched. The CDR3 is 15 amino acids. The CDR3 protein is CATTSGTGSFFEQYF. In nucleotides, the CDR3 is TGTGCCACAACCTCTGGGACAGGGAGCTTTTTCGAGCAGTACTTC.

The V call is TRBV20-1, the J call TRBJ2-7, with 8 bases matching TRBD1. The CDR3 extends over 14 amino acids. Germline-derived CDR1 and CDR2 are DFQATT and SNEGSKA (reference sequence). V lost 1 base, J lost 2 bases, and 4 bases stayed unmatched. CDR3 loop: CSARVGTGAYEQYF. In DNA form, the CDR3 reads TGCAGTGCTAGAGTAGGGACAGGAGCCTACGAGCAGTACTTC.

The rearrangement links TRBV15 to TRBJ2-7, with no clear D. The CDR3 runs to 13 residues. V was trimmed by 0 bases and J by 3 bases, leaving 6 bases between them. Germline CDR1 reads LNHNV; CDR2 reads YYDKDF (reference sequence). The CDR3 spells CATSRDLSYEQYF. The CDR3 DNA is TGTGCCACCAGCAGAGATCTCAGCTACGAGCAGTACTTC.

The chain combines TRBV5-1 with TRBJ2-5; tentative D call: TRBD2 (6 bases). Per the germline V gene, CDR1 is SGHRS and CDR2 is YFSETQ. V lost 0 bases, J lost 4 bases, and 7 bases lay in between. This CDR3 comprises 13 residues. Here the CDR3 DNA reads TGCGCCAGCAGCTTGGCGGAGGGAGAGACCCAGTACTTC. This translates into CASSLAEGETQYF. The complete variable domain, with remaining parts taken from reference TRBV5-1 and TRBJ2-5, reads KAGVTQTPRYLIKTRGQQVTLSCSPISGHRSVSWYQQTPGQGLQFLFEYFSETQRNKGNFPGRFSGRQFSNSRSEMNVSTLELGDSALYLCASSLAEGETQYFGPGTRLLVL.

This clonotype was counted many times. CDR3 coding DNA: TGCAGCGTCTCACAGGGAGGGGAAGCTTTCTTT. Protein sequence: CSVSQGGEAFF. This chain joins TRBV29-1 and TRBJ1-1, with D perhaps matching TRBD1 (6 bases). CDR3 length equals 11 residues. The germline gives CDR1 SQVTM, CDR2 ANQGSEA. V was shortened by 6 bases and J by 8 bases, with 13 bases between the two germline ends.